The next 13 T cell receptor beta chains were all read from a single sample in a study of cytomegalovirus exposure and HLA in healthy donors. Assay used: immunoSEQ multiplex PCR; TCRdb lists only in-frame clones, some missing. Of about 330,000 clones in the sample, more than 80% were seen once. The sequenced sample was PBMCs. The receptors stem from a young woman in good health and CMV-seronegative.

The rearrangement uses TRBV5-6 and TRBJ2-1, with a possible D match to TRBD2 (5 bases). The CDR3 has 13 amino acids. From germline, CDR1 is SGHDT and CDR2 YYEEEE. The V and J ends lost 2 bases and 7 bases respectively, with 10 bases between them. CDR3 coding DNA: TGTGCCAGCAGCTTCGGTAGAGGGAATGAGCAGTTCTTC. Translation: CASSFGRGNEQFF.

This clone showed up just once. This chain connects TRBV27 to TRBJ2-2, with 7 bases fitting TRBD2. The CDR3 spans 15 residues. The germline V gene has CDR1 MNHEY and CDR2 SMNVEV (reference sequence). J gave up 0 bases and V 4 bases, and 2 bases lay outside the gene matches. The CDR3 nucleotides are TGTGCCAGCAGTTCGAGCGGGGCGAACACCGGGGAGCTGTTTTTT. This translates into CASSSSGANTGELFF.

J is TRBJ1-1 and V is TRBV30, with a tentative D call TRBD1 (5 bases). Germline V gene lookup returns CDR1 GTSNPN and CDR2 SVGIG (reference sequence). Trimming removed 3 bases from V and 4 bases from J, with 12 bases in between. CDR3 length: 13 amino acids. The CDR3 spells CAWRARVGTEAFF. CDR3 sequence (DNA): TGTGCCTGGAGGGCCAGGGTAGGCACTGAAGCTTTCTTT.

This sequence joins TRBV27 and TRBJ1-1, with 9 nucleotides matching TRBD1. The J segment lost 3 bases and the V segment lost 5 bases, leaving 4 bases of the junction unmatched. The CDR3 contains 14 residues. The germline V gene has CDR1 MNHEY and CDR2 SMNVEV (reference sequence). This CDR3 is CASSHRDRDTEAFF. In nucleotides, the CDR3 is TGTGCCAGCAGTCACCGGGACAGGGACACTGAAGCTTTCTTT.

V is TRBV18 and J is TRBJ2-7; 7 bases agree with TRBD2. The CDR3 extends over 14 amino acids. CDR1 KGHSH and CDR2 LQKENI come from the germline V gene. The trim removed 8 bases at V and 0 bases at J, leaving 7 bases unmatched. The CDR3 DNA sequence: TGTGCCAGCACCGTGGAGCGGGGCTCCTACGAGCAGTACTTC. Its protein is CASTVERGSYEQYF.

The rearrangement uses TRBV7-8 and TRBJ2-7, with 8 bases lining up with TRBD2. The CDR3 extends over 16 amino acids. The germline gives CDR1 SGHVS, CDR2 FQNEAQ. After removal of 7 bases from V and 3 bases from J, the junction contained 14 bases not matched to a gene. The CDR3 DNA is TGTGCCAGCACCACTCGGGGGGGCTCCGGGTACTACGAGCAGTACTTC. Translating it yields CASTTRGGSGYYEQYF.

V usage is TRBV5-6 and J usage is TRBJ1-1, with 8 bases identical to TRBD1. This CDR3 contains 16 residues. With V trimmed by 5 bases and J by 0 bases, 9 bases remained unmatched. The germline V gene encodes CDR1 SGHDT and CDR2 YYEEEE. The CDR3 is CASRESGGVMNTEAFF. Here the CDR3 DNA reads TGTGCCAGCAGAGAGTCAGGGGGCGTTATGAACACTGAAGCTTTCTTT.

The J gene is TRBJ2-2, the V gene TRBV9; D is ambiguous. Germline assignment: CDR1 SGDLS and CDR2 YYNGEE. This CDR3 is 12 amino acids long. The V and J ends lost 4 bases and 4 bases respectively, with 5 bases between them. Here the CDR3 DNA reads TGTGCCAGCAGCTTCAGCACCGGGGAGCTGTTTTTT. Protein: CASSFSTGELFF. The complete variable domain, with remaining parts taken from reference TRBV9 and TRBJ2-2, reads DSGVTQTPKHLITATGQRVTLRCSPRSGDLSVYWYQQSLDQGLQFLIQYYNGEERAKGNILERFSAQQFPDLHSELNLSSLELGDSALYFCASSFSTGELFFGEGSRLTVL.

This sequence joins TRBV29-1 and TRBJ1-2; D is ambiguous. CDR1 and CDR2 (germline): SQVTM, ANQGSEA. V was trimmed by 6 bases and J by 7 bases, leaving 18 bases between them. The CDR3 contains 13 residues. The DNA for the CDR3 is TGCAGCGTCGAAAATGGGCCCGCCCGTGGCTACACCTTC. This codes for CSVENGPARGYTF.

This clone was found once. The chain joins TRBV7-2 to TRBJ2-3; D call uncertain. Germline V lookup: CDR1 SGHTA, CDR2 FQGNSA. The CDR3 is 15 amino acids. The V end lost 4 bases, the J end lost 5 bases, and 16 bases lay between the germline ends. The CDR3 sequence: CASSSLPIIGDTQYF. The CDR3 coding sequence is TGTGCCAGCAGCTCCCTTCCCATAATCGGAGATACGCAGTATTTT. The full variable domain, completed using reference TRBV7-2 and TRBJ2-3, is GAGVSQSPSNKVTEKGKDVELRCDPISGHTALYWYRQSLGQGLEFLIYFQGNSAPDKSGLPSDRFSAERTGGSVSTLTIQRTQQEDSAVYLCASSSLPIIGDTQYFGPGTRLTVL.

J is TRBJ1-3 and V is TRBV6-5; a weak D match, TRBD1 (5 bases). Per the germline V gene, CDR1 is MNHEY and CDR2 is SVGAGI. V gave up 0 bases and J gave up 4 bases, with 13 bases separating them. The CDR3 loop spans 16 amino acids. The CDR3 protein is CASSYSEGPIGNTIYF. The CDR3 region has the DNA TGTGCCAGCAGTTACTCGGAGGGGCCAATAGGAAACACCATATATTTT.

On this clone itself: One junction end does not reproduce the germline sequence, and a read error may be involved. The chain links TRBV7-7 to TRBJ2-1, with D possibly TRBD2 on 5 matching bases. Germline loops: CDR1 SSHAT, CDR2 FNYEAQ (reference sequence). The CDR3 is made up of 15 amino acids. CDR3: CASSPAAGPYNEQFF. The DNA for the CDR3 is TGTGCTAGCAGCCCAGCGGCGGGCCCCTACAATGAGCAGTTCTTC.

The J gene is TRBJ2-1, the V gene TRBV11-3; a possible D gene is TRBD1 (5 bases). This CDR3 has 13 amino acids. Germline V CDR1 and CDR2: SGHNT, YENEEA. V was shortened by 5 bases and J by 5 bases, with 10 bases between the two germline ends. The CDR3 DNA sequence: TGTGCCAGCAGCACCGACAGACACAATGAGCAGTTCTTC. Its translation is CASSTDRHNEQFF.